These 18 T cell receptor beta chains were sequenced from one sample in a study of PD-L1 blockade in urothelial cancer. Some clones are missing from TCRdb's copy, which holds only in-frame ones; the method was immunoSEQ multiplex PCR. The sample holds around 57,000 clones, roughly 77% seen once. As to time point: pretreatment peripheral blood. The sample here was PBMCs, taken around atezolizumab (anti-PD-L1) treatment. Receptor source: a man between 70 and 80 years old with urothelial cancer.

This clone was seen a few times. The chain uses TRBV27 and TRBJ2-7; D possibly corresponds to TRBD1 (6 bases). V lost 5 bases, J lost 3 bases, and 14 bases lay in between. The germline V gene has CDR1 MNHEY and CDR2 SMNVEV (reference sequence). This CDR3 contains 14 residues. The CDR3 DNA reads TGTGCCAGCAGTCCACACAGGGTAAACTACGAGCAGTACTTC. Its translation is CASSPHRVNYEQYF.

The chain's CDR3 is CASGGLAGEGLSNEQFF. In DNA form, the CDR3 reads TGTGCCAGCGGGGGACTAGCGGGAGAGGGGCTTTCCAATGAGCAGTTCTTC. The chain recombines TRBV9 with TRBJ2-1, with 14 bases fitting TRBD2. Germline CDR1 and CDR2: SGDLS and YYNGEE. The junction had 12 bases not matched to a gene; V was cut back by 7 bases and J by 6 bases. This CDR3 region has 17 residues.

The rearrangement uses TRBV9 and TRBJ2-5; no definite D call. The germline V gene encodes CDR1 SGDLS and CDR2 YYNGEE. The CDR3 contains 14 residues. With 0 bases removed from V and 2 bases from J, the gap between germline ends came to 8 bases. DNA of the CDR3: TGTGCCAGCAGCGTAGGGCCCTTGCAAGAGACCCAGTACTTC. Protein product: CASSVGPLQETQYF.

V is TRBV19 and J is TRBJ1-1, with no clear D. CDR3 size: 14 residues. The V and J ends lost 5 bases and 1 base respectively, with 11 bases between them. Per germline, CDR1 LNHDA and CDR2 SQIVND (reference sequence). The CDR3 DNA reads TGTGCCAGTAGTGGACTCCAGGAGAACACTGAAGCTTTCTTT. Protein product: CASSGLQENTEAFF.

This chain connects TRBV9 to TRBJ1-2; D unclear. The germline V gene has CDR1 SGDLS and CDR2 YYNGEE. The length of the CDR3 is 16 residues. The V gene lost 4 bases and the J gene lost 1 base, with 17 bases spanning the gap. Here the CDR3 DNA reads TGTGCCAGCAGCTCCACCGGCTTAGGGAGTAACTATGGCTACACCTTC. This translates into CASSSTGLGSNYGYTF.

The CDR3 here is CSARAYQETQYF. CDR3 sequence (DNA): TGCAGCGCCAGGGCCTACCAAGAGACCCAGTACTTC. This rearrangement joins TRBV29-1 to TRBJ2-5; a possible D gene is TRBD1 (5 bases). The V gene lost 7 bases and the J gene lost 0 bases, with 9 bases spanning the gap. Germline CDR1 SQVTM, CDR2 ANQGSEA. The length of the CDR3 is 12 residues.

V and J are TRBV28 and TRBJ2-3; tentatively, D is TRBD2 (6 bases). V was pared by 3 bases and J by 0 bases, with 13 bases between. The CDR3 contains 16 residues. Per germline, CDR1 MDHEN and CDR2 SYDVKM. This chain's CDR3 is CASSLSQAGSTDTQYF. CDR3 sequence (DNA): TGTGCCAGCAGTTTGAGTCAAGCGGGTAGCACAGATACGCAGTATTTT.

This clone occurred a few times. The chain uses TRBV4-3 and TRBJ1-1; D ambiguous. The CDR3 length is 13 residues. The germline V gene encodes CDR1 LGHNA and CDR2 YSLEER. V dropped 1 base and J dropped 0 bases, with 3 bases sitting between them. CDR3 amino acids: CASSQVMNTEAFF. Written as DNA, the CDR3 is TGCGCCAGCAGCCAAGTCATGAACACTGAAGCTTTCTTT.

This chain connects TRBV6-5 to TRBJ2-1, with no clear D. CDR3 length: 11 amino acids. Trimming pared 0 bases from V and 10 bases from J, leaving 4 bases between. Germline V gives CDR1 MNHEY, CDR2 SVGAGI. The CDR3, as DNA: TGTGCCAGCAGTTACTCCGAGGAGCAGTTCTTC. Its translation is CASSYSEEQFF.

The chain recombines TRBV11-1 with TRBJ2-7; D not resolved. Germline V gives CDR1 SGHAT, CDR2 FQDESV (reference sequence). CDR3 size: 12 residues. Trimming removed 1 base from V and 6 bases from J, with 7 bases in between. CDR3: CASSLDISEQYF. As DNA, the CDR3 is TGTGCCAGCAGCTTAGACATAAGCGAGCAGTACTTC.

The J gene is TRBJ2-7, the V gene TRBV18, with 8 bases identical to TRBD1. V lost 3 bases to trimming and J lost 3 bases; unmatched junction nucleotides: 4. CDR1 is KGHSH and CDR2 is LQKENI in the germline V gene. The CDR3 length is 14 residues. The CDR3 DNA follows: TGTGCCAGCTCACCCATACAGGGGGACTACGAGCAGTACTTC. Translating it yields CASSPIQGDYEQYF.

V usage is TRBV18 and J usage is TRBJ1-1, with D maybe TRBD1 (6 bases). Trimming took off 2 bases at V and 1 base at J, with 11 bases between the two ends. The germline V gene encodes CDR1 KGHSH and CDR2 LQKENI. This CDR3 spans 15 amino acids. CDR3 DNA: TGTGCCAGCTCACCAATCGGACAGACGAACACTGAAGCTTTCTTT. Residues: CASSPIGQTNTEAFF.

The chain carries TRBV7-2 and TRBJ2-5; 11 positions agree with TRBD2. The CDR3 spans 17 residues. Looked up from germline, CDR1 is SGHTA and CDR2 is FQGNSA. Trimming cost V 1 base and J 3 bases; bases outside gene matches: 7. CDR3 sequence (DNA): TGTGCCAGCAGCTTAGAACTAGCGGGAGTTTGGGAAGAGACCCAGTACTTC. Its translation is CASSLELAGVWEETQYF.

The rearrangement joins TRBV28 to TRBJ1-4; D is uncertain. The germline V and J ends were trimmed by 2 bases and 8 bases, with 6 bases remaining between them. CDR1 and CDR2 from the germline V gene are MDHEN and SYDVKM. The CDR3 is 12 amino acids. The CDR3, as DNA: TGTGCCAGCAGTTTAGGGAGGGAAAAACTGTTTTTT. Translating gives CASSLGREKLFF.

This chain joins TRBV7-8 and TRBJ1-5; weak D call: TRBD1 (6 bases). The length of the CDR3 is 14 residues. In germline, CDR1 is SGHVS, CDR2 FQNEAQ. Between the trimmed V and J ends, which lost 1 base and 5 bases, there was a span of 9 bases. The CDR3, as DNA: TGTGCCAGCAGCTTAGGTACAGGGCATCAGCCCCAGCATTTT. Translation gives CASSLGTGHQPQHF.

This clone has only a few counts. V gene TRBV19 combines with J gene TRBJ2-2; 10 bases match TRBD2. Germline CDR1 reads LNHDA; CDR2 reads SQIVND (reference sequence). V shed 6 bases and J 7 bases; nucleotides not matched to a gene: 8. The CDR3 has 15 amino acids. CDR3 residues: CASRQAGGRGGELFF. CDR3 in DNA: TGTGCCAGTAGGCAAGCGGGAGGGCGTGGCGGGGAGCTGTTTTTT.

V gene TRBV4-1 combines with J gene TRBJ2-7, with D maybe TRBD1 (6 bases). Trimming left V 4 bases short and J 2 bases short, with 15 bases between. CDR3 length equals 15 residues. CDR1 and CDR2 from the germline V gene are MGHRA and YSYEKL. This CDR3 is CASSPYRDTTYEQYF. The CDR3 DNA reads TGCGCCAGCAGCCCGTACCGGGACACGACCTACGAGCAGTACTTC.

The chain employs TRBV27 and TRBJ1-2; D ambiguous. V shed 4 bases and J shed 6 bases, with 15 bases lying between them. Germline assignment: CDR1 MNHEY and CDR2 SMNVEV (reference sequence). This CDR3 is 14 amino acids long. The CDR3 region has the DNA TGTGCCAGCAGTTCACTCTCCCAGGCCGATGGCTACACCTTC. It yields the protein CASSSLSQADGYTF.